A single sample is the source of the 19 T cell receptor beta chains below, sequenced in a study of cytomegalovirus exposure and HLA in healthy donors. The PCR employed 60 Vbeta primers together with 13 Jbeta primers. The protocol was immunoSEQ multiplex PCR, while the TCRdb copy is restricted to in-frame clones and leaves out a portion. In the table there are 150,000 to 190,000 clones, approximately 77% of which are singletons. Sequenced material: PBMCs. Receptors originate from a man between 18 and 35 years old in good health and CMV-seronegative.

The CDR3 loop reads CASSPGQGLGGELFF. The CDR3 region has the DNA TGCGCCAGCAGCCCAGGACAGGGCCTGGGGGGGGAACTGTTTTTT. This chain joins TRBV5-1 and TRBJ1-4; 8 nucleotides match TRBD1. Germline CDR1 SGHRS, CDR2 YFSETQ. CDR3 length: 15 amino acids. V was pared by 4 bases and J by 12 bases, with 14 bases of the junction left unmatched.

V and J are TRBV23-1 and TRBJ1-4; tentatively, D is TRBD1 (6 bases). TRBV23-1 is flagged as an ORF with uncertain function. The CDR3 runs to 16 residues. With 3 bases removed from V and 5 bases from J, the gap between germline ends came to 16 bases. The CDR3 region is CASSHPPGAPNEKLFF. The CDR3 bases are TGCGCCAGCAGTCATCCACCAGGGGCCCCGAATGAAAAACTGTTTTTT.

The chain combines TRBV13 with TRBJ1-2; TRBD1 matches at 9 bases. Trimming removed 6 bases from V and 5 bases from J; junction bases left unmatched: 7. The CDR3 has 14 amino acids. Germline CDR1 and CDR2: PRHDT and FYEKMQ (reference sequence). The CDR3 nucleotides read TGTGCCAGCAGTAACTCCGGGACAGGGTATGGCTACACCTTC. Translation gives CASSNSGTGYGYTF.

In nucleotides, the CDR3 is TGTGCCAGCAGCGTACCAGTATCCTCTGGAAACACCATATATTTT. Translating gives CASSVPVSSGNTIYF. V gene TRBV9 combines with J gene TRBJ1-3; no reliable D call. In germline, CDR1 is SGDLS, CDR2 YYNGEE. Trimming removed 1 base at V and 0 bases at J, with 8 bases between. The CDR3 sequence is 15 residues long.

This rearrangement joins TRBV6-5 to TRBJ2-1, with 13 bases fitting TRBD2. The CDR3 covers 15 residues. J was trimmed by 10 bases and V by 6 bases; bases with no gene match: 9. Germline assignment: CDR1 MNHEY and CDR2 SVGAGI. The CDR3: CASSRRLAGGWEQFF. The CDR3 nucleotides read TGTGCCAGCAGCCGACGACTAGCGGGAGGATGGGAGCAGTTCTTC.

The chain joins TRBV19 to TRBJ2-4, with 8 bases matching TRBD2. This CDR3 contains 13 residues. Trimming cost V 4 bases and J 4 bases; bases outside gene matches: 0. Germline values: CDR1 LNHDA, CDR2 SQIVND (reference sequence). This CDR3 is CASSTSGKNIQYF. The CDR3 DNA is TGTGCCAGTAGTACTAGCGGGAAAAACATTCAGTACTTC.

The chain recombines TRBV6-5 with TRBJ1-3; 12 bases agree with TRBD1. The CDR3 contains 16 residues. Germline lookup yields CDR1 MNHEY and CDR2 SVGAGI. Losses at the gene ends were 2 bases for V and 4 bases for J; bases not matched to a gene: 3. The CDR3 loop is CASSYGGQGAGNTIYF. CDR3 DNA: TGTGCCAGCAGTTACGGGGGACAGGGGGCAGGAAACACCATATATTTT.

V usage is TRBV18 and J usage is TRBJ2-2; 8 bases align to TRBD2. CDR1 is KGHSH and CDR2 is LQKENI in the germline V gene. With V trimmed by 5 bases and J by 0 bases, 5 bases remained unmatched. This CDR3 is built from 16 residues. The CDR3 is CASSNSGRTNTGELFF. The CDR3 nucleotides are TGTGCCAGCTCAAACAGCGGGAGAACGAACACCGGGGAGCTGTTTTTT.

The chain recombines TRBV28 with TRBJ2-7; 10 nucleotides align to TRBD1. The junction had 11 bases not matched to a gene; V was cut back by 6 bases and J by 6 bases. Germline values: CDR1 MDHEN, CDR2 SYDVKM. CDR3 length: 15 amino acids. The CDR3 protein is CASSLPGQGLGEQYF. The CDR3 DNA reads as TGTGCCAGCAGCCTTCCGGGACAGGGGTTGGGCGAGCAGTACTTC.

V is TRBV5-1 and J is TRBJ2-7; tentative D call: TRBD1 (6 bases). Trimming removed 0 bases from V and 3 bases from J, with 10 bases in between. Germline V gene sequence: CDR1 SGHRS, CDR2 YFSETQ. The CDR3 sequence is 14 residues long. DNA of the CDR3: TGCGCCAGCAGCTTGGGGCAGGGGATCTACGAGCAGTACTTC. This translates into CASSLGQGIYEQYF.

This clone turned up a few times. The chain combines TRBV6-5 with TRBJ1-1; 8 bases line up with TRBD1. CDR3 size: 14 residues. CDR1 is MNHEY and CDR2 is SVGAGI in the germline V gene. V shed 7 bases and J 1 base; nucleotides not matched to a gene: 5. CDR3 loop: CASTEGQGNTEAFF. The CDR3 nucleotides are TGTGCCAGCACTGAAGGACAGGGGAACACTGAAGCTTTCTTT.

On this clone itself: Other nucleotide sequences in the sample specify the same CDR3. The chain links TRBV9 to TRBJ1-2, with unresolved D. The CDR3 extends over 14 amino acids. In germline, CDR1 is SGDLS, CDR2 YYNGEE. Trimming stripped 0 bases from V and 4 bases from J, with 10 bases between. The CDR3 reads CASSVDGGSYGYTF. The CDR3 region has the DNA TGTGCCAGCAGCGTAGATGGAGGGTCCTATGGCTACACCTTC.

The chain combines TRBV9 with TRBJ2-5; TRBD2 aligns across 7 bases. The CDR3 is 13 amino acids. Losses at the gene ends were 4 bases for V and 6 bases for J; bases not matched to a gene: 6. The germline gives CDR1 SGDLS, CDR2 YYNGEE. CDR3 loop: CASSPGTTQTQYF. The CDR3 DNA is TGTGCCAGCAGCCCCGGGACTACCCAGACCCAGTACTTC.

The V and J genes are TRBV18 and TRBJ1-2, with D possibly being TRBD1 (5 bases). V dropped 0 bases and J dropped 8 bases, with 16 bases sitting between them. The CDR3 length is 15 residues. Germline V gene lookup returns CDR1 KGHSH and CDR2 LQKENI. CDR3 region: CASSPPAGGGGGYTF. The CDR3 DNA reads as TGTGCCAGCTCACCACCGGCAGGCGGGGGAGGAGGCTACACCTTC.

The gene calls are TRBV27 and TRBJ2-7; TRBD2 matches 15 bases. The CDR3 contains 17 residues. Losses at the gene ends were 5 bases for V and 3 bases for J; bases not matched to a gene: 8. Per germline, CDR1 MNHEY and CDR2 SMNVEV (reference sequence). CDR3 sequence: CASSPPGLAGGYYEQYF. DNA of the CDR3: TGTGCCAGCAGTCCCCCCGGACTAGCGGGAGGGTACTACGAGCAGTACTTC.

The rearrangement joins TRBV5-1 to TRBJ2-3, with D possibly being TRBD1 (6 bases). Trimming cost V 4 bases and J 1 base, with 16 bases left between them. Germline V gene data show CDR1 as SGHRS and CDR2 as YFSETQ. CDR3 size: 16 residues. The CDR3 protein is CASSLNPRGRTDTQYF. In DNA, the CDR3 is TGCGCCAGCAGCCTAAACCCCAGGGGACGCACAGATACGCAGTATTTT.

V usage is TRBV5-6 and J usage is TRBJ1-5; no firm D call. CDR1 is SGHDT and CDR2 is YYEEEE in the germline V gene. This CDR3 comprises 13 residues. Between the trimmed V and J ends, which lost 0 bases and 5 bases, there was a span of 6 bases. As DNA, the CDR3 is TGTGCCAGCAGCTTGGGGAGAGATCAGCCCCAGCATTTT. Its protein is CASSLGRDQPQHF.

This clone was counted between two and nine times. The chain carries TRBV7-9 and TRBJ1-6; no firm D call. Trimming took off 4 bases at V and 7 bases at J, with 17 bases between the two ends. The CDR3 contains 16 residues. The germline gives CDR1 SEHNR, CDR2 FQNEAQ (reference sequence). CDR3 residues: CASSSLPRGKNSPLHF. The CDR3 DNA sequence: TGTGCCAGCAGCTCGCTACCCCGGGGAAAAAATTCACCCCTCCACTTT.

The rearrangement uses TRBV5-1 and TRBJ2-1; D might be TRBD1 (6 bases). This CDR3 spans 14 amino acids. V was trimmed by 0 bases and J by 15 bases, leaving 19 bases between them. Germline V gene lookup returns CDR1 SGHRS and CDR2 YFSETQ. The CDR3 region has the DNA TGCGCCAGCAGCTTGGTGGCAGGACAGTGGCCGTGGTTCTTC. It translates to CASSLVAGQWPWFF.